The T cell receptor beta chain under discussion was sequenced for a study of CD8 T cells in ankylosing spondylitis. Whole-study findings and limits: There was a TCR beta motif, made of several highly homologous variants, that appeared characteristic of ankylosing spondylitis blood.

From the 5' RACE reads, TCRdb called clonotypes with MiXCR, one entry per CDR3 protein. This table holds 400,000 to 450,000 distinct CDR3 sequences, 17% found once. The CDR3 is 11 residues long. Germline V CDR1 and CDR2: SNHLY, FYNNEI. V shed 6 bases and J shed 11 bases, with 13 bases lying between them. About this clonotype: What it binds is unknown.

This clonotype originated in a male donor with ankylosing spondylitis. The sample consisted of blood, either unsorted or a sorted T cell fraction (not recorded which). The rearrangement uses TRBV2 and TRBJ2-5; no definite D call. The CDR3 nucleotides are TGTGCCAGCAGCCCAACGACCCCTCAGTACTTC. It yields the protein CASSPTTPQYF.